The sequence of this TCR beta chain was determined in a study of cytomegalovirus exposure and HLA in healthy donors. Turning to the study itself: In terms of ancestry, the Caucasian-associated cluster contained roughly 80% of the roughly 400 genotyped donors.

This CDR3 comprises 15 residues. Germline loops: CDR1 KGHSH, CDR2 LQKENI. With V trimmed by 3 bases and J by 5 bases, 6 bases remained unmatched. In the PCR, 60 Vbeta and 13 Jbeta primers were used. Using immunoSEQ multiplex PCR, the repertoire was profiled, and TCRdb retains in-frame clones only, with some absent. The table lists under 200,000 clones, roughly 70% of them singletons. The receptor comes from a woman in her forties or fifties in good health and CMV-seropositive. Sample: PBMCs. This chain joins TRBV18 and TRBJ2-5, with TRBD1 identical over 10 bases. The CDR3 DNA reads TGTGCCAGCTCACCGGGACAGGGGAAGGGTGAGACCCAGTACTTC. Its protein is CASSPGQGKGETQYF.